Described below is a single T cell receptor beta chain sequence and its context. Its antigen is unidentified. Germline V CDR1 and CDR2: SGHRS, YFSETQ. J gave up 2 bases and V 4 bases, and 11 bases lay outside the gene matches. The CDR3 sequence is 16 residues long. The data stem from a study of T and B cells in COVID-19 patients. For the study at large: COVID-19 patients gave peripheral blood either during active infection or after recovery. Of 20 to 25 active-infection patients, approximately 18 carried comorbidities linked to unfavorable COVID-19 outcome. Study results and limitations: Active COVID-19 showed highly clonal TRB repertoires; recovery showed diversity and richness above healthy donors. In COVID-19 patients, T cell receptor beta variable and joining gene use was reportedly strongly skewed.

TRB was amplified from around 250-460 ng of blood genomic DNA. TRB rearrangements were amplified by multiplex PCR with BIOMED2 TRB-A/B primers. Each CDR3 protein is one row after TCRdb ran MiXCR on the multiplex PCR reads. The sample records roughly 25,000 distinct CDR3 sequences, 32% being singletons. This TCR came from a human donor who had recovered from COVID-19. V gene TRBV5-1 combines with J gene TRBJ2-7; TRBD1 aligns across 8 bases. Sequencing was carried out using blood. The CDR3 bases are TGCGCCAGCAGCCCCCGTCCCAGGGGGCTTCCCTACGAGCAGTACTTC. It is translated as CASSPRPRGLPYEQYF. The whole variable domain, remainder taken from reference TRBV5-1 and TRBJ2-7, is KAGVTQTPRYLIKTRGQQVTLSCSPISGHRSVSWYQQTPGQGLQFLFEYFSETQRNKGNFPGRFSGRQFSNSRSEMNVSTLELGDSALYLCASSPRPRGLPYEQYFGPGTRLTVT.